This T cell receptor (beta chain) was sequenced for a study of cytomegalovirus exposure and HLA in healthy donors. Study results and caveats: An analysis was carried out later, and it reportedly showed fewer N-insertions in an Asian-associated ancestry cluster than the approximately 660-donor mean. V- and J-gene trimming of TCR beta was linked (in a later analysis) to a missense DCLRE1C variant.

Nominally healthy donors were sampled, though unrecorded immune exposures were likely. The PCR used 60 Vbeta and 13 Jbeta primers. The method was immunoSEQ multiplex PCR; TCRdb's version includes in-frame clones alone and lacks a portion of them. The top ten hold roughly 1.5% of the sample, which has 200,000 to 250,000 clones, around 83% seen once. To note about this clone: The antigen remains undetermined.

The CDR3 is 13 amino acids. Looked up from germline, CDR1 is SGHRS and CDR2 is YFSETQ. The J segment lost 4 bases and the V segment lost 4 bases, leaving 4 bases of the junction unmatched. The clonotype was recovered from a girl aged 10-17 years in good health and CMV-seronegative. Sequenced sample: PBMCs. This sequence joins TRBV5-1 and TRBJ2-7, with 8 bases lining up with TRBD1. CDR3 residues: CASSQGAGYEQYF. The CDR3 nucleotides are TGCGCCAGCAGCCAGGGGGCAGGGTACGAGCAGTACTTC. The complete variable domain, with remaining parts taken from reference TRBV5-1 and TRBJ2-7, reads KAGVTQTPRYLIKTRGQQVTLSCSPISGHRSVSWYQQTPGQGLQFLFEYFSETQRNKGNFPGRFSGRQFSNSRSEMNVSTLELGDSALYLCASSQGAGYEQYFGPGTRLTVT.